Listed below are T cell receptor beta chains from one sample, sequenced in a study of blood T cell repertoires in COVID-19. TCRdb keeps only in-frame clones here, not all; method: immunoSEQ multiplex PCR. Of some 120,000 clones in the sample, about 81% are singletons; the top ten hold 15% to 20%. Sequencing input: peripheral blood. The origin of the receptors is a man aged 25-45 years with COVID-19, enrolled during active disease. Both conserved end residues are part of each CDR3. The D gene is left open where the match is weak. Expanded clones get a size class; other rows say once, few or many, or leave the size out.

>TRBV18|-|TRBD1|TRBJ2-7
CASSKRGQGAASSYEQYF
TGTGCCAGCTCAAAGAGGGGACAGGGGGCCGCGAGCTCCTACGAGCAGTACTTC
>TRBV27|-|-|TRBJ1-4
CASSFGTRGEKLFF
TGTGCCAGCAGTTTTGGGACAAGGGGTGAAAAACTGTTTTTT
>TRBV5-1|few|-|TRBJ2-5
CASSLTGSGTQETQYF
TGCGCCAGCAGCTTGACGGGGTCTGGCACACAAGAGACCCAGTACTTC
>TRBV27|once|TRBD1|TRBJ1-6
CASSLTRGRYNSPLHF
TGTGCCAGCAGTTTGACCAGGGGGCGATATAATTCACCCCTCCACTTT
>TRBV14|-|TRBD2|TRBJ2-7
CASSRTSGVSYEQYF
TGTGCCAGCAGCCGGACTAGCGGCGTCTCCTACGAGCAGTACTTC
>TRBV13|-|-|TRBJ2-2
CASSPRTANTGELFF
TGTGCCAGCAGCCCCCGGACTGCGAACACCGGGGAGCTGTTTTTT
>TRBV6-6|-|-|TRBJ2-7
CASRTQAARVGEQYF
TGTGCCAGCAGGACCCAAGCGGCCCGGGTTGGCGAGCAGTACTTC
>TRBV19|many|-|TRBJ2-7
CASSIPGYEQYF
TGTGCCAGTAGTATCCCAGGGTACGAGCAGTACTTC
>TRBV2|-|TRBD2|TRBJ2-1
CASSRTSGGLYNEQFF
TGTGCCAGCAGTCGGACTAGCGGGGGCTTATACAATGAGCAGTTCTTC
>TRBV19|-|-|TRBJ1-5
CASSFSYNQPQHF
TGTGCCAGTAGTTTTAGCTACAATCAGCCCCAGCATTTT
>TRBV28|few|-|TRBJ1-2
CASSALRVANYGYTF
TGTGCCAGTAGCGCACTTCGAGTGGCTAACTATGGCTACACCTTC
>TRBV7-2|-|-|TRBJ2-5
CASSFTRVLQETQYF
TGTGCCAGCAGCTTCACGAGGGTACTCCAAGAGACCCAGTACTTC
>TRBV6-1|-|-|TRBJ1-2
CASSDTNSNYGYTF
TGTGCCAGCAGTGACACTAATTCTAACTATGGCTACACCTTC
>TRBV7-9|-|TRBD1|TRBJ2-5
CASSLGDRGFPGGETQYF
TGTGCCAGCAGCTTAGGGGACAGGGGCTTCCCCGGGGGAGAGACCCAGTACTTC
>TRBV9|-|TRBD1|TRBJ1-1
CASSVGQGGTEAFF
TGTGCCAGCAGCGTAGGTCAGGGGGGCACTGAAGCTTTCTTT
>TRBV28|-|-|TRBJ1-2
CASRPGGGEGYTF
TGTGCCAGCAGACCTGGAGGAGGCGAGGGCTACACCTTC
>TRBV29-1|-|-|TRBJ1-1
CSVEPRTGTYTEAFF
TGCAGCGTTGAGCCCCGAACAGGCACTTACACTGAAGCTTTCTTT
>TRBV9|-|-|TRBJ1-4
CASSATGGSDEKLFF
TGTGCCAGCAGCGCCACGGGGGGATCCGATGAAAAACTGTTTTTT
>TRBV19|-|TRBD2|TRBJ2-5
CASSINSGGAYETQYF
TGTGCCAGTAGTATAAATAGCGGGGGGGCCTATGAGACCCAGTACTTC
>TRBV9|-|TRBD1|TRBJ1-1
CASSRGTGGTEAFF
TGTGCCAGCAGCCGAGGGACAGGGGGCACTGAAGCTTTCTTT
>TRBV5-6|-|-|TRBJ1-2
CASSTQQGNYGYTF
TGTGCCAGCAGCACACAACAGGGTAACTATGGCTACACCTTC
>TRBV10-3|-|TRBD2|TRBJ2-3
CAISETPLAGGLRDTDTQYF
TGTGCCATCAGTGAGACCCCCCTAGCGGGAGGACTCCGAGACACAGATACGCAGTATTTT
>TRBV27|-|-|TRBJ1-2
CASSPLGGYGYTF
TGTGCCAGCAGTCCCCTAGGAGGCTATGGCTACACCTTC
>TRBV6-6|-|TRBD1|TRBJ2-2
CASSLGTGGAGELFF
TGTGCCAGCAGTTTGGGGACAGGGGGCGCCGGGGAGCTGTTTTTT
>TRBV30|-|TRBD1|TRBJ2-3
CAWTRQGRETDTQYF
TGTGCCTGGACCAGACAGGGCCGCGAAACAGATACGCAGTATTTT
>TRBV11-3|-|-|TRBJ2-7
CASSSILTGTDEQYF
TGTGCCAGCAGCTCCATCCTAACAGGGACCGACGAGCAGTACTTC
>TRBV19|-|-|TRBJ2-5
CASSIGLSYQETQYF
TGTGCCAGTAGTATTGGACTCTCGTACCAAGAGACCCAGTACTTC
>TRBV6-6|-|TRBD1|TRBJ1-2
CASSLDRDYGYTF
TGTGCCAGCAGCCTTGACAGGGACTATGGCTACACCTTC
>TRBV27|-|TRBD2|TRBJ2-7
CASSLGLAGGPEQYF
TGTGCCAGCAGTTTAGGGCTAGCGGGGGGGCCCGAGCAGTACTTC
>TRBV6-5|-|TRBD1|TRBJ1-2
CASSLYRGGYTF
TGTGCCAGCAGTCTTTACAGGGGTGGCTACACCTTC
>TRBV2|-|TRBD1|TRBJ1-6
CASSEGTGRNSPLHF
TGTGCCAGCAGTGAAGGGACAGGGCGGAATTCACCCCTCCACTTT
>TRBV2|-|TRBD1|TRBJ1-6
CASTRWGTGGSSPLHF
TGTGCCAGCACTCGGTGGGGGACAGGGGGTAGTTCACCCCTCCACTTT
>TRBV24-1|-|TRBD1|TRBJ2-1
CATSGPGQAYNEQFF
TGTGCCACCAGTGGTCCGGGACAGGCCTACAATGAGCAGTTCTTC
>TRBV5-1|once|TRBD1|TRBJ2-2
CASRQPTGIRNTGELFF
TGCGCCAGCAGACAGCCGACAGGGATAAGGAACACCGGGGAGCTGTTTTTT